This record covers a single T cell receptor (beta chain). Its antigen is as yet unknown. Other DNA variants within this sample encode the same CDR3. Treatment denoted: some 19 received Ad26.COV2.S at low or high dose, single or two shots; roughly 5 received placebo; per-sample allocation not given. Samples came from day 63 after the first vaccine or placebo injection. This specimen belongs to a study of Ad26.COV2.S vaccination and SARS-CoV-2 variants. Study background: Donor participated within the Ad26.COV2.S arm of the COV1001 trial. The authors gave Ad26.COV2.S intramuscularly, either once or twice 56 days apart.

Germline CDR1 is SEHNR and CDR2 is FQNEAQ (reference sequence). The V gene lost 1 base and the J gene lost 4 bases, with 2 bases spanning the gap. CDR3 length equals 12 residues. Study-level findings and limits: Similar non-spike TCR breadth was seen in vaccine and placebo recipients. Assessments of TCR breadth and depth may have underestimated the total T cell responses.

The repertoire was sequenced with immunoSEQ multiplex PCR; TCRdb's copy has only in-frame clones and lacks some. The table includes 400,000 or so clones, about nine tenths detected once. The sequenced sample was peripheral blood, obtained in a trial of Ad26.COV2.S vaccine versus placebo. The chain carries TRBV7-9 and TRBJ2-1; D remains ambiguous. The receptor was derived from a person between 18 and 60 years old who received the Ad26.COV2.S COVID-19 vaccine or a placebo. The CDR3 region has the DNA TGTGCCAGCAGCTTAGGGTACAATGAGCAGTTCTTC. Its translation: CASSLGYNEQFF.